This T cell receptor gamma chain derives from a study of Vδ1+ human thymocytes. Findings and caveats of the study: Despite high sort purity, about 19% of thymic T cell receptor delta sequences were Vdelta2. In the thymus, TRG and TRD repertoires looked highly polyclonal with Gaussian CDR3 lengths.

CDR3 length equals 16 residues. CDR1 is VTNTFY and CDR2 is YDVSTARD in the germline V gene (reference sequence). J was trimmed by 0 bases and V by 2 bases; bases with no gene match: 6. A note on this clone: Antigen: not known.

The template was reverse-transcribed extracted RNA. Multiplex PCR used pooled V-gene forward primers and a constant-region reverse primer to amplify CDR3s. TCRdb fed the multiplex PCR reads to CATT. Among about 36,000 gamma-chain clones listed, 20% to 25% were seen once. V is TRGV3 and J is TRGJP2. Sequenced: Vdelta1+ gamma-delta thymocytes from the thymus. Subset: FACS-sorted CD3+ TCRalphabeta- TCRVdelta1+ TCRVdelta2- thymocytes. The receptor's source is a girl in the first two years of life who had congenital heart surgery. This chain's CDR3 is CATWDKPYSSDWIKTF. The CDR3 DNA follows: TGTGCCACCTGGGACAAACCATATAGTAGTGATTGGATCAAGACGTTT.